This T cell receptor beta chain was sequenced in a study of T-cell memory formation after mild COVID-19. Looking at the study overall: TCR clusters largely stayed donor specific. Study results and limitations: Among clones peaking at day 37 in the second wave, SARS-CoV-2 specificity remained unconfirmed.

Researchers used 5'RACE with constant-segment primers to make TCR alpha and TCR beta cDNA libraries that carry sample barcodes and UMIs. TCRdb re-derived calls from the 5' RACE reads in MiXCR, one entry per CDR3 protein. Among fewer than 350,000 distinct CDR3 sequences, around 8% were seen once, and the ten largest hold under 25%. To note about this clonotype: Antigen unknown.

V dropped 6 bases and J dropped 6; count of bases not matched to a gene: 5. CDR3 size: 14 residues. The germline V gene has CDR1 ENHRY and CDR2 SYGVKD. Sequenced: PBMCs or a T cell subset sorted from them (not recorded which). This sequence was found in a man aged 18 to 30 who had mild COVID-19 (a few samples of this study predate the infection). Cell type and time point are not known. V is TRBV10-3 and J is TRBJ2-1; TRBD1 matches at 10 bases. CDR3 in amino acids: CAISPGQGSNEQFF. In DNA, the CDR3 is TGTGCCATCAGCCCGGGACAGGGGAGCAATGAGCAGTTCTTC.